Below are 25 T cell receptor beta chains sequenced from a single sample in a study of blood T cell repertoires in COVID-19 (dated by TCRdb to 2018 to 2020). Preparation of the library involved the immunoSEQ multiplex PCR assay. In TCRdb, the immuneACCESS table is reduced to in-frame sequences with V and J assigned. These tables do not hold every clone; where another copy was compared, an unresolved V gene accounts for under half, and the others remain unexplained. The sample table contains under 75,000 clones; only one count was recorded for approximately 80% of them. The ten largest clones represent less than 7% of the sample. The sample taken for sequencing was peripheral blood. Receptors originate from a woman between 65 and 79 years old with acute or convalescent COVID-19.

The chain carries TRBV13 and TRBJ2-5; D unclear. V lost 6 bases and J lost 1, with 9 bases in between. This CDR3 comprises 13 residues. The germline gives CDR1 PRHDT, CDR2 FYEKMQ (reference sequence). The CDR3 loop reads CASSPQRQETQYF. CDR3 DNA: TGTGCCAGCAGTCCTCAGCGCCAAGAGACCCAGTACTTC.

The sample holds one count of this clone. The V call is TRBV12-3 or TRBV12-4, the J call TRBJ1-2; D remains unclear. V was shortened by 6 bases and J by 4 bases, with 12 bases between the two germline ends. The CDR3 totals 13 residues. The CDR3 spells CASSREGSYGYTF. CDR3 DNA sequence: TGTGCCAGCAGCCGGGAAGGGTCCTATGGCTACACCTTC.

The table lists this clone with a few counts. This chain uses TRBV5-1 with TRBJ2-1, with D possibly TRBD2 on 6 matching bases. Germline V gene data show CDR1 as SGHRS and CDR2 as YFSETQ. V lost 0 bases to trimming and J lost 5 bases, with 12 bases between them. The CDR3 is made up of 15 amino acids. The CDR3 DNA follows: TGCGCCAGCAGCTTGGTAGTGGGGGGTGACAATGAGCAGTTCTTC. Amino acid sequence: CASSLVVGGDNEQFF.

The CDR3 bases are TGTGCCAGCAGCTCTTATGACATCGCCCGAGCTTTCTTT. Translation: CASSSYDIARAFF. The rearrangement joins TRBV11-2 to TRBJ1-1; no definite D call. CDR1 SGHAT and CDR2 FQNNGV come from the germline V gene. The CDR3 has 13 residues. V lost 4 bases and J 10 bases, leaving 16 bases between the germline ends.

The genes are TRBV6-5 and TRBJ2-7; the match to TRBD1 covers 7 bases. The trim removed 6 bases at V and 1 base at J, leaving 6 bases unmatched. CDR1 and CDR2 from the germline V gene are MNHEY and SVGAGI. The CDR3 runs to 14 residues. The CDR3 nucleotides read TGTGCCAGCAGGATGGACAGGCTATCCTACGAGCAGTACTTC. Its translation is CASRMDRLSYEQYF.

The chain uses TRBV28 and TRBJ1-1; no clear D gene. V was pared by 5 bases and J by 1 base, with 14 bases between. CDR1 is MDHEN and CDR2 is SYDVKM in the germline V gene. This CDR3 region has 15 residues. As DNA, the CDR3 is TGTGCCAGCAGTATCCTCCAGGTCGGGAACACTGAAGCTTTCTTT. Translated, it gives CASSILQVGNTEAFF.

V and J are TRBV18 and TRBJ1-2; tentative D call: TRBD1 (5 bases). This CDR3 contains 14 residues. Germline CDR1 is KGHSH and CDR2 is LQKENI. The V and J ends lost 3 bases and 7 bases respectively, with 15 bases between them. The CDR3 is CASSPSGLFVGYTF. CDR3 coding DNA: TGTGCCAGCTCACCCTCGGGACTGTTTGTTGGCTACACCTTC.

The chain combines TRBV3-1 (or the pseudogene TRBV3-2) with TRBJ2-1; no reliable D call. Germline lookup yields CDR1 LGHDT and CDR2 YNNKEL (reference sequence). The ends were cut back, 1 base at V and 5 bases at J, with 3 bases in the middle. The CDR3 contains 12 residues. The chain's CDR3 is CASSQGNNEQFF. In DNA, the CDR3 is TGTGCCAGCAGCCAAGGTAACAATGAGCAGTTCTTC.

The V call is TRBV7-8, the J call TRBJ2-7; 7 positions agree with TRBD2. Per germline, CDR1 SGHVS and CDR2 FQNEAQ. This CDR3 is built from 15 residues. Trimming took 1 base from V and 1 from J; bases not matched to a gene: 4. CDR3 protein: CASSLVDGRSYEQYF. CDR3 coding DNA: TGTGCCAGCAGCTTAGTGGACGGGAGGTCCTACGAGCAGTACTTC.

The J gene is TRBJ2-5, the V gene TRBV18, with 8 bases identical to TRBD1. J lost 4 bases, V lost 3 bases, and 4 bases had no gene match. The germline V gene has CDR1 KGHSH and CDR2 LQKENI. The CDR3 is made up of 14 amino acids. CDR3 DNA sequence: TGTGCCAGCTCACCGGACAGGGAAGGAGAGACCCAGTACTTC. Translating gives CASSPDREGETQYF.

This chain uses TRBV27 with TRBJ2-1; 7 nucleotides line up with TRBD2. V trimming: 5 bases; J trimming: 8 bases; junction bases outside the gene matches: 6. Germline V gene sequence: CDR1 MNHEY, CDR2 SMNVEV (reference sequence). CDR3 size: 13 residues. CDR3 DNA: TGTGCCAGCAGTACGGGGGGAGGGTATGAGCAGTTCTTC. Translating it yields CASSTGGGYEQFF.

The chain links TRBV7-9 to TRBJ1-1, with unresolved D. The length of the CDR3 is 14 residues. The germline CDR1 and CDR2 sequences are SEHNR and FQNEAQ (reference sequence). With 1 base removed from V and 9 bases from J, the gap between germline ends came to 15 bases. CDR3 residues: CASSLVTASPQAFF. CDR3 nucleotide sequence: TGTGCCAGCAGCTTAGTTACAGCTTCTCCCCAAGCTTTCTTT.

The DNA of the CDR3 is TGTGCCAGCAGGCCACTTACAGGGGGCGCCGGGGCTTTCTTT. Translation: CASRPLTGGAGAFF. The chain carries TRBV5-6 and TRBJ1-1; 9 bases are a match to TRBD1. Trimming at V came to 5 bases and at J to 11 bases, leaving 13 bases not matched to a gene. The germline V gene encodes CDR1 SGHDT and CDR2 YYEEEE. The CDR3 runs 14 residues.

This clone is deemed medium-sized. V is TRBV7-9 and J is TRBJ2-1; tentatively, D is TRBD2 (6 bases). CDR3 length: 16 residues. The V and J ends lost 5 bases and 0 bases respectively, with 14 bases between them. Germline V gene sequence: CDR1 SEHNR, CDR2 FQNEAQ (reference sequence). This CDR3 is CASSPRDGSSYNEQFF. CDR3 DNA: TGTGCCAGCAGCCCGCGGGACGGTAGCTCCTACAATGAGCAGTTCTTC.

The chain couples TRBV6-5 to TRBJ1-6, with 7 bases that match TRBD1. V shed 6 bases and J 8 bases; nucleotides not matched to a gene: 10. The CDR3 loop spans 15 amino acids. The V gene's germline CDR1 is MNHEY and CDR2 SVGAGI. The CDR3 DNA reads as TGTGCCAGCAGCCGGGACAGTGATGAATATTCACCCCTCCACTTT. As protein: CASSRDSDEYSPLHF.

This clone has only one observation. The rearrangement links TRBV7-2 to TRBJ1-1, with a tentative D call TRBD1 (5 bases). Germline V gives CDR1 SGHTA, CDR2 FQGNSA. V was trimmed by 1 base and J by 11 bases, leaving 20 bases between them. The CDR3 covers 15 residues. The CDR3 DNA sequence: TGTGCCAGCAGCTTAGGGTTGGGGCAGGCGCTGAGGGCTTTCTTT. Residues: CASSLGLGQALRAFF.

The rearrangement uses TRBV19 and TRBJ1-5, with D tentatively TRBD1 (6 bases). CDR1 LNHDA and CDR2 SQIVND come from the germline V gene (reference sequence). The CDR3 extends over 15 amino acids. V was shortened by 5 bases and J by 4 bases, with 15 bases between the two germline ends. The CDR3 reads CASSLRRDTNQPQHF. The CDR3 DNA follows: TGTGCCAGTAGTTTGAGACGGGACACTAATCAGCCCCAGCATTTT.

This sequence joins TRBV5-5 and TRBJ1-4; D might be TRBD1 (6 bases). The CDR3 runs to 15 residues. The germline CDR1 and CDR2 sequences are SGHKS and YYEKEE (reference sequence). Trimming left V 8 bases short and J 0 bases short, with 14 bases between. The CDR3 coding sequence is TGTGCCAGTACAGAAGGGGGAACAACTAATGAAAAACTGTTTTTT. Encoded protein: CASTEGGTTNEKLFF. Supplemented by reference TRBV5-5 and TRBJ1-4, the full variable domain reads DAGVTQSPTHLIKTRGQQVTLRCSPISGHKSVSWYQQVLGQGPQFIFQYYEKEERGRGNFPDRFSARQFPNYSSELNVNALLLGDSALYLCASTEGGTTNEKLFFGSGTQLSVL.

V is TRBV6-4 and J is TRBJ2-7, with D unclear. Germline V lookup: CDR1 MRHNA, CDR2 SNTAGT. With 6 bases removed from V and 4 bases from J, the gap between germline ends came to 10 bases. The CDR3 has 12 residues. CDR3 residues: CASSATLYEQYF. The DNA for the CDR3 is TGTGCCAGCAGCGCCACTTTGTACGAGCAGTACTTC.

This chain uses TRBV4-3 with TRBJ2-1; TRBD2 aligns across 9 bases. CDR3 length: 19 amino acids. Per the germline V gene, CDR1 is LGHNA and CDR2 is YSLEER. Trimming removed 4 bases from V and 1 base from J; junction bases left unmatched: 14. CDR3 region: CASSRVLAGGLESYNEQFF. The CDR3 nucleotides read TGCGCCAGCAGCCGGGTTTTGGCGGGGGGGCTAGAATCCTACAATGAGCAGTTCTTC.

This chain joins TRBV19 and TRBJ2-3, with 7 bases identical to TRBD1. Losses at the gene ends were 5 bases for V and 0 bases for J; bases not matched to a gene: 11. The CDR3 loop spans 17 amino acids. Per germline, CDR1 LNHDA and CDR2 SQIVND (reference sequence). The CDR3 loop reads CASSFRRQGTSTDTQYF. CDR3 DNA: TGTGCCAGTAGTTTTCGTCGACAGGGCACTAGCACAGATACGCAGTATTTT. Full variable domain (remainder filled in from reference TRBV19 and TRBJ2-3): DGGITQSPKYLFRKEGQNVTLSCEQNLNHDAMYWYRQDPGQGLRLIYYSQIVNDFQKGDIAEGYSVSREKKESFPLTVTSAQKNPTAFYLCASSFRRQGTSTDTQYFGPGTRLTVL.

The chain recombines TRBV4-2 with TRBJ2-1; 13 bases match TRBD2. The CDR3 runs 18 residues. Trimming cost V 0 bases and J 9 bases; bases outside gene matches: 11. Looked up from germline, CDR1 is LGHNA and CDR2 is YNFKEQ. The DNA for the CDR3 is TGTGCCAGCAGCCAAGATCGGAGCACTAGCGGGGGGGCGGGTGAGCAGTTCTTC. Amino acids: CASSQDRSTSGGAGEQFF.

This CDR3 reads CASSLGGSYEQYF. CDR3 sequence (DNA): TGTGCCAGCAGCTTAGGAGGATCCTACGAGCAGTACTTC. This chain links TRBV11-3 with TRBJ2-7; D gene ambiguous. CDR1 is SGHNT, CDR2 YENEEA, per germline. This CDR3 has 13 amino acids. With 1 base removed from V and 1 base from J, the gap between germline ends came to 5 bases.

The J gene is TRBJ2-1, the V gene TRBV11-3, with D possibly matching TRBD1 (5 bases). The CDR3 consists of 14 residues. Germline V CDR1 and CDR2: SGHNT, YENEEA. V was clipped by 3 bases and J by 7 bases, with 13 bases between them. The CDR3 here is CASSLGPWSNEQFF. The CDR3 DNA is TGTGCCAGCAGCTTGGGGCCTTGGTCAAATGAGCAGTTCTTC.

This chain connects TRBV4-2 to TRBJ2-3, with TRBD2 as a possible D gene (7 bases). V was shortened by 6 bases and J by 0 bases, with 13 bases between the two germline ends. The CDR3 runs to 15 residues. CDR1 LGHNA and CDR2 YNFKEQ come from the germline V gene. The CDR3 region has the DNA TGTGCCAGCAGTCTGCGGGGGCTCAGCACAGATACGCAGTATTTT. Its translation is CASSLRGLSTDTQYF.